The 20 T cell receptor beta chains given below trace back to one sample, sequenced in a study of spatial heterogeneity in lung cancer. TCRdb recomputed calls from the 5' RACE reads with MiXCR, one row per CDR3 protein. The table includes about 2,500 distinct CDR3 sequences, less than 2% detected once. Time point described: sample taken at primary tumor resection. Source: normal lung tissue next to the tumor, taken at surgery. The receptors stem from a male donor with early-stage non-small cell lung cancer.

Within the sample, this clonotype is hyperexpanded. This chain links TRBV29-1 with TRBJ1-5, with 7 bases that match TRBD1. The CDR3 totals 14 residues. The J segment lost 6 bases and the V segment lost 5 bases, leaving 10 bases of the junction unmatched. Germline CDR1 is SQVTM and CDR2 is ANQGSEA. CDR3 in amino acids: CSVRQGGDSQPQHF. CDR3 in DNA: TGCAGCGTTAGACAGGGAGGAGATAGTCAGCCCCAGCATTTT.

This clonotype was observed many times. A read error may explain this, as a much larger clone is one base away. The rearrangement links TRBV28 to TRBJ1-2; D ambiguous. This CDR3 is 14 amino acids long. Germline-derived CDR1 and CDR2 are MDHEN and SYDVKM. The DNA of the CDR3 is TGTGCCAGCCAAGGTCCAGTCCACTTGTATGGCTACAACTTC. Translation gives CASQGPVHLYGYNF.

By its share, this clonotype is medium-sized. The chain carries TRBV11-2 and TRBJ2-1; D unresolved. The germline gives CDR1 SGHAT, CDR2 FQNNGV. CDR3 length equals 14 residues. Trimming removed 5 bases from V and 4 bases from J, with 12 bases in between. The CDR3 nucleotides read TGTGCCAGCAGCCCCCGTACTGGGTACAATGAGCAGTTCTTC. Protein: CASSPRTGYNEQFF.

This clonotype was recorded many times. The chain combines TRBV10-3 with TRBJ2-5; D gene unclear. CDR1 and CDR2 (germline): ENHRY, SYGVKD. There are 15 residues in the CDR3. The V gene lost 0 bases and the J gene lost 3 bases, with 11 bases spanning the gap. The CDR3, as DNA: TGTGCCATCAGTGAGTCTAACGAAAACAAAGAGACCCAGTACTTC. It encodes CAISESNENKETQYF.

This clonotype was seen ten or more times. A much more abundant neighbour one base away suggests this may be a read error. The chain is built from TRBV24-1 and TRBJ2-6; a possible D gene is TRBD1 (6 bases). Germline V gene data show CDR1 as KGHDR and CDR2 as SFDVKD. The CDR3 spans 16 residues. CDR3 sequence: CATSGTERSGANVLNF. DNA of the CDR3: TGTGCCACCAGTGGGACAGAAAGGTCTGGGGCCAACGTCCTGAATTTC.

This clonotype appeared many times. V gene TRBV5-6 combines with J gene TRBJ2-7; possible D gene TRBD1, 6 bases. The germline V gene encodes CDR1 SGHDT and CDR2 YYEEEE. The germline V and J ends were trimmed by 8 bases and 3 bases, with 9 bases remaining between them. This CDR3 has 11 amino acids. The CDR3 DNA reads as TGTGCCAGTACAGGGAGCTACGAGCAGTACTTC. It codes for CASTGSYEQYF.

This clonotype is medium-sized by share. V gene TRBV24-1 combines with J gene TRBJ2-5, with 9 positions matching TRBD2. V lost 7 bases to trimming and J lost 2 bases; unmatched junction nucleotides: 4. Germline V gene sequence: CDR1 KGHDR, CDR2 SFDVKD. This CDR3 region has 14 residues. The CDR3 nucleotides read TGTGCCACCAGGCAAAGCGGGGGGCAAGAGACCCAGTACTTC. Amino acids: CATRQSGGQETQYF.

This clonotype was seen repeatedly, ten times or more. The genes are TRBV6-1 and TRBJ1-1; tentative D call: TRBD1 (5 bases). Germline V lookup: CDR1 MNHNS, CDR2 SASEGT. This CDR3 region has 13 residues. With 6 bases removed from V and 5 bases from J, the gap between germline ends came to 13 bases. Here the CDR3 reads CASREFRDTEAFF. In DNA form, the CDR3 reads TGTGCCAGCAGGGAATTCAGGGATACTGAAGCTTTCTTT.

This clonotype qualifies as medium-sized. The rearrangement joins TRBV12-3 or TRBV12-4 to TRBJ1-6; a possible D gene is TRBD1 (5 bases). This CDR3 is built from 15 residues. V was cut by 1 base and J by 8 bases, with 12 bases left in between. The CDR3 DNA reads TGTGCCAGCAGTTTAGGTGGGACGTGGGATTCACCCCTCCACTTT. Its protein is CASSLGGTWDSPLHF.

In its sample, this clonotype is medium-sized (0.01 to 0.1%). The chain couples TRBV7-2 to TRBJ2-3; TRBD2 matches at 8 bases. This CDR3 has 14 amino acids. V lost 3 bases, J lost 2 bases, and 1 base stayed unmatched. Germline assignment: CDR1 SGHTA and CDR2 FQGNSA. The CDR3 sequence is CASSFSGTTDTQYF. The CDR3, as DNA: TGTGCCAGCAGCTTTAGCGGGACCACAGATACGCAGTATTTT. The full variable domain, with the rest looked up from reference TRBV7-2 and TRBJ2-3, is GAGVSQSPSNKVTEKGKDVELRCDPISGHTALYWYRQSLGQGLEFLIYFQGNSAPDKSGLPSDRFSAERTGGSVSTLTIQRTQQEDSAVYLCASSFSGTTDTQYFGPGTRLTVL.

In this sample, this clonotype turned up a few times. Just one base apart from a much larger clone, this may be a read error. The chain carries TRBV28 and TRBJ1-2; no reliable D call. The CDR3 has 13 residues. From germline, CDR1 is MDHEN and CDR2 SYDVKM. CDR3 region: CASSLTENYGYNF. CDR3 DNA sequence: TGTGCCAGCAGTTTAACAGAAAACTATGGCTACAACTTC.

By share, this clonotype counts as medium-sized. The chain uses TRBV28 and TRBJ2-6, with no clear D. Germline V gives CDR1 MDHEN, CDR2 SYDVKM. This CDR3 spans 15 amino acids. The V and J ends lost 6 bases and 0 bases respectively, with 9 bases between them. CDR3 DNA sequence: TGTGCCAGCAGCATCACCTCCTCTGGGGCCAACGTCCTGACTTTC. Its translation is CASSITSSGANVLTF.

By share of the sample, this clonotype is large (0.1 to 1%). The V call is TRBV7-9, the J call TRBJ1-1; D may be TRBD1 (5 bases). CDR3 length equals 10 residues. The V end was cut by 10 bases, the J end by 11 bases, with 14 bases between. Germline values: CDR1 SEHNR, CDR2 FQNEAQ (reference sequence). The CDR3 nucleotides are TGTGCCACGGATATCGGGGACGCTTTCTTT. Its translation is CATDIGDAFF. Variable domain in full (rest from reference TRBV7-9 and TRBJ1-1): DTGVSQNPRHKITKRGQNVTFRCDPISEHNRLYWYRQTLGQGPEFLTYFQNEAQLEKSRLLSDRFSAERPKGSFSTLEIQRTEQGDSAMYLCATDIGDAFFGQGTRLTVV.

This clonotype rates as medium-sized. V is TRBV5-4 and J is TRBJ2-3; the D gene is possibly TRBD2 (5 bases). The V gene lost 3 bases and the J gene lost 3 bases, with 11 bases spanning the gap. This CDR3 spans 14 amino acids. Germline V gives CDR1 SGHNT, CDR2 YYREEE (reference sequence). The CDR3 region is CASSSPGMTDTQYF. The CDR3 DNA is TGTGCCAGCAGCTCCCCGGGGATGACAGATACGCAGTATTTT.

This clonotype was seen at least ten times. With a much larger clone just one base away, this may be a read error. The J gene is TRBJ1-2, the V gene TRBV7-2; TRBD1 matches at 8 bases. Germline V gene lookup returns CDR1 SGHTA and CDR2 FQGNSA. This CDR3 has 16 amino acids. For the CDR3, the DNA is TGTGCCAGCAGCCCTGGACAGGGAAGAGCTAACTATGGCTACAACTTC. The encoded protein is CASSPGQGRANYGYNF. Full variable domain (missing parts from reference TRBV7-2 and TRBJ1-2): GAGVSQSPSNKVTEKGKDVELRCDPISGHTALYWYRQSLGQGLEFLIYFQGNSAPDKSGLPSDRFSAERTGGSVSTLTIQRTQQEDSAVYLCASSPGQGRANYGYNFGSGTRLTVV.

This clonotype counts as medium-sized. The genes are TRBV23-1 and TRBJ2-6; 7 bases are shared with TRBD2. TRBV23-1 is filed as an ORF, its function uncertain. CDR3 length: 19 amino acids. V shed 1 base and J 1 base; nucleotides not matched to a gene: 10. The CDR3 DNA sequence: TGCGCCAGCAGTCAATTCCGGGAGCGGGGAGGTTCTGGGGCCAACGTCCTGACTTTC. It is translated as CASSQFRERGGSGANVLTF.

This clonotype is medium-sized (0.01 to 0.1%) in the sample. The rearrangement joins TRBV7-2 to TRBJ2-5, with TRBD1 matching 7 bases. The CDR3 totals 14 residues. V shed 6 bases and J 5 bases; nucleotides not matched to a gene: 9. Germline values: CDR1 SGHTA, CDR2 FQGNSA. CDR3 region: CASRLQGVGETQYF. The CDR3 coding sequence is TGTGCCAGCAGACTCCAGGGGGTGGGCGAGACCCAGTACTTC.

In its sample, this clonotype was seen many times. V is TRBV5-3 and J is TRBJ1-2, with D tentatively TRBD1 (6 bases). TRBV5-3 is filed as an ORF, its function uncertain. This CDR3 region has 14 residues. With 3 bases removed from V and 6 bases from J, the gap between germline ends came to 15 bases. In DNA form, the CDR3 reads TGTGCCAGAAGCTGTAACAGGGACCGACATGGCTACACCTTC. Protein product: CARSCNRDRHGYTF.

Judged by abundance, this clonotype is medium-sized. J is TRBJ2-2 and V is TRBV9; 11 bases align to TRBD2. Looked up from germline, CDR1 is SGDLS and CDR2 is YYNGEE. The ends lost 1 base at V and 5 bases at J; junction bases unmatched: 7. CDR3 length: 17 amino acids. The CDR3 loop reads CASSVLAGGRRTGELFF. As DNA, the CDR3 is TGTGCCAGCAGCGTACTAGCGGGGGGAAGGAGGACCGGGGAGCTGTTTTTT.

In its sample, this clonotype ranks as large. The V call is TRBV20-1, the J call TRBJ1-6; D is ambiguous. V was pared by 2 bases and J by 3 bases, with 14 bases between. This CDR3 comprises 16 residues. CDR1 is DFQATT, CDR2 SNEGSKA, per germline (reference sequence). This CDR3 reads CSARPLRSNYNSPLHF. Written as DNA, the CDR3 is TGCAGTGCTAGACCCCTTAGATCCAACTATAATTCACCCCTCCACTTT.